These 12 T cell receptor beta chains were sequenced from one sample in a study of neurological immune-mediated disorders. TCRdb re-analysed the 5' RACE reads in MiXCR, keeping a single row per CDR3 protein. The sample shows about 46,000 distinct CDR3 sequences, less than 4% of them seen only once. Sequenced input: PBMCs. The receptors stem from a woman aged 45-60 years with multiple sclerosis.

This clonotype was observed many times. This chain joins TRBV28 and TRBJ1-6, with unresolved D. Trimming removed 6 bases at V and 10 bases at J, with 10 bases between. CDR3 length equals 12 residues. CDR1 is MDHEN, CDR2 SYDVKM, per germline. CDR3 in DNA: TGTGCCAGCAGCCTACTAGAATCACCCCTCCACTTT. Protein: CASSLLESPLHF.

This clonotype was found many times. The rearrangement links TRBV5-1 to TRBJ2-1, with 8 bases identical to TRBD1. V lost 0 bases, J lost 3 bases, and 5 bases stayed unmatched. In germline, CDR1 is SGHRS, CDR2 YFSETQ. The CDR3 is 16 amino acids. Here the CDR3 reads CASSLVGGQGYNEQFF. As DNA, the CDR3 is TGCGCCAGCAGCTTGGTAGGCGGACAGGGCTACAATGAGCAGTTCTTC.

At least ten counts were recorded for this clonotype. The chain employs TRBV27 and TRBJ1-1, with 10 bases lining up with TRBD1. Looked up from germline, CDR1 is MNHEY and CDR2 is SMNVEV (reference sequence). The CDR3 covers 15 residues. V lost 2 bases and J lost 7; bases outside the gene matches: 7. The CDR3 nucleotides read TGTGCCAGCAGTTTAAGACAGGGGGCTTTAGGTGAAGCTTTCTTT. Amino acid sequence: CASSLRQGALGEAFF.

CDR3 residues: CASSDAGSGRETQYF. CDR3 sequence (DNA): TGTGCCAGCAGTGACGCAGGGTCAGGTAGAGAGACCCAGTACTTC. This sequence joins TRBV6-5 and TRBJ2-5; possible D gene TRBD1, 5 bases. The CDR3 totals 15 residues. Looked up from germline, CDR1 is MNHEY and CDR2 is SVGAGI. Trimming shortened V by 5 bases and J by 4 bases, and 17 bases separated the two germline ends.

This clonotype occurred many times. The V gene is TRBV29-1, the J gene TRBJ2-1, with 8 bases aligning to TRBD2. The CDR3 is 17 amino acids. CDR1 and CDR2 (germline): SQVTM, ANQGSEA. V lost 6 bases, J lost 9 bases, and 22 bases stayed unmatched. CDR3 bases: TGCAGCGTCCCGGTCAAGAGCGGGAGAACCCCGGTGAGTGAGCAGTTCTTC. This codes for CSVPVKSGRTPVSEQFF.

This clonotype was detected ten times or more. The V and J genes are TRBV5-1 and TRBJ2-2, with 8 bases that match TRBD1. The CDR3 is 16 residues long. The ends lost 6 bases at V and 7 bases at J; junction bases unmatched: 14. Germline assignment: CDR1 SGHRS and CDR2 YFSETQ. In nucleotides, the CDR3 is TGCGCCAGCACCAAGGACGGGACAGGTAGCGGCGGGGAGCTGTTTTTT. Residues: CASTKDGTGSGGELFF.

This chain's CDR3 is CSASRGVSYEQYF. The CDR3 DNA follows: TGCAGTGCTAGTAGGGGAGTCTCCTACGAGCAGTACTTC. This chain joins TRBV20-1 and TRBJ2-7; tentatively, D is TRBD1 or TRBD2 (5 bases each). Germline loops: CDR1 DFQATT, CDR2 SNEGSKA (reference sequence). V was pared by 3 bases and J by 0 bases, with 9 bases between. The CDR3 extends over 13 amino acids.

In this sample, this clonotype turned up many times. V is TRBV4-2 and J is TRBJ2-1, with TRBD2 identical over 9 bases. After removal of 1 base from V and 14 bases from J, the junction contained 9 bases not matched to a gene. CDR1 is LGHNA and CDR2 is YNFKEQ in the germline V gene. CDR3 length: 14 residues. The DNA for the CDR3 is TGTGCCAGCAGCCAAGTAACGAGCGGGAGGTTCAAGTTCTTC. Residues: CASSQVTSGRFKFF.

This clonotype appeared many times. This chain's CDR3 is CSARDLDRNEQFF. The CDR3 DNA is TGCAGTGCTAGGGACCTGGACAGGAATGAGCAGTTCTTC. The J gene is TRBJ2-1, the V gene TRBV20-1, with 7 positions matching TRBD1. J lost 7 bases, V lost 3 bases, and 6 bases had no gene match. The germline CDR1 and CDR2 sequences are DFQATT and SNEGSKA (reference sequence). The CDR3 runs to 13 residues.

This clonotype was counted at least ten times. For the CDR3, the DNA is TGCAGTGCTCATTTAGGGATTACAGATACGCAGTATTTT. Amino acid sequence: CSAHLGITDTQYF. V and J are TRBV20-1 and TRBJ2-3, with unresolved D. The CDR3 consists of 13 residues. Trimming took off 5 bases at V and 3 bases at J, with 12 bases between the two ends. The germline V gene has CDR1 DFQATT and CDR2 SNEGSKA (reference sequence).

This clonotype was seen repeatedly, ten times or more. V gene TRBV6-5 combines with J gene TRBJ2-2; D uncertain. V was shortened by 6 bases and J by 1 base, with 18 bases between the two germline ends. CDR3 length equals 17 residues. CDR1 MNHEY and CDR2 SVGAGI come from the germline V gene. In nucleotides, the CDR3 is TGTGCCAGCAGGATGCCCTTCGGACGGAAGAACACCGGGGAGCTGTTTTTT. Translated, it gives CASRMPFGRKNTGELFF.

This clonotype was counted ten times or more. The rearrangement uses TRBV5-1 and TRBJ2-7, with TRBD2 matching 7 bases. The CDR3 has 18 amino acids. With V trimmed by 0 bases and J by 1 base, 13 bases remained unmatched. CDR1 is SGHRS and CDR2 is YFSETQ in the germline V gene. The CDR3 loop reads CASSLDGLERGVSYEQYF. In DNA form, the CDR3 reads TGCGCCAGCAGCTTGGATGGACTAGAAAGAGGGGTTTCCTACGAGCAGTACTTC. Drawing the rest from reference TRBV5-1 and TRBJ2-7, the complete variable domain is KAGVTQTPRYLIKTRGQQVTLSCSPISGHRSVSWYQQTPGQGLQFLFEYFSETQRNKGNFPGRFSGRQFSNSRSEMNVSTLELGDSALYLCASSLDGLERGVSYEQYFGPGTRLTVT.